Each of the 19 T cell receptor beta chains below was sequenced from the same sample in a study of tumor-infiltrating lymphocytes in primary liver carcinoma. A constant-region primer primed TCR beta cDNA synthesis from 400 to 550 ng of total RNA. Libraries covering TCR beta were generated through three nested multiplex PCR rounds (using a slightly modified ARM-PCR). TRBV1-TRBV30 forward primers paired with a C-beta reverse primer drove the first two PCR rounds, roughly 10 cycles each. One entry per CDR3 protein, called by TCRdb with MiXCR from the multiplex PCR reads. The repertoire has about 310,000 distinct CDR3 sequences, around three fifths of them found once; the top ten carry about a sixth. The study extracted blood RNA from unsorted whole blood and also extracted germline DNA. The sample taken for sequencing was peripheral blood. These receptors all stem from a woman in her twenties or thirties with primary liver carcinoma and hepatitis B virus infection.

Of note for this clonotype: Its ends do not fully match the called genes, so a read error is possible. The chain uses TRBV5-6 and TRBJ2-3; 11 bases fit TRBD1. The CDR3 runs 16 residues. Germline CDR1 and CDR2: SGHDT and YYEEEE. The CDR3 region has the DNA TGTACCAGCAGCTTGAAGGGACAGGGGGTTGTAGATACGCAGTATTTT. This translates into CTSSLKGQGVVDTQYF.

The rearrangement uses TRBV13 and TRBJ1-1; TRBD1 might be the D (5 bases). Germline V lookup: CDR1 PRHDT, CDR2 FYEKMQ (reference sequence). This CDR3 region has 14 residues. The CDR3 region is CGSSFRDWNTEAFF. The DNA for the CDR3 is TGTGGCAGTAGCTTCCGGGACTGGAACACTGAAGCTTTCTTT.

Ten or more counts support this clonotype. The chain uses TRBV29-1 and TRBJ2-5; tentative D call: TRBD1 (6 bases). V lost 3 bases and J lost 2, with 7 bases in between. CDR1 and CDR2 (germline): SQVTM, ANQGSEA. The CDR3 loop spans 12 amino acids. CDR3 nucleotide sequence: TGCAGCGTTGACAGGGGACAAGAGACCCAGTACTTC. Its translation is CSVDRGQETQYF.

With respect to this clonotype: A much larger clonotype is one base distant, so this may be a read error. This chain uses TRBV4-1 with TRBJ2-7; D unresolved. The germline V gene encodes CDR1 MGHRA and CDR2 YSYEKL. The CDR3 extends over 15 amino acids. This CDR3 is CTSSLAYGQSYEQYF. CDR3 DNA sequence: TGCACCAGCAGCCTCGCTTACGGGCAGTCCTACGAGCAGTACTTC.

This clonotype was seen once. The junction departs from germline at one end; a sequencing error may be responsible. The CDR3, as DNA: TGTGTCAGCAGCCCGACAGCGGCCTACGAGCAGTACTTC. Amino acids: CVSSPTAAYEQYF. The chain has TRBV7-9 and TRBJ2-7; D may correspond to TRBD1 or TRBD2 (5 bases each). Germline-derived CDR1 and CDR2 are SEHNR and FQNEAQ (reference sequence). This CDR3 region has 13 residues.

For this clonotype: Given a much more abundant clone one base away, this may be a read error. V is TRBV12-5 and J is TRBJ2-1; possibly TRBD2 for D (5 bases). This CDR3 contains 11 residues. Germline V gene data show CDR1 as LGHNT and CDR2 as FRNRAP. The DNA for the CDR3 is TGTGCTAATGGTCCGCGAGGGGAGCAGTTCTTC. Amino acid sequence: CANGPRGEQFF. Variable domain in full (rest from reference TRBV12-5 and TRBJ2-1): DARVTQTPRHKVTEMGQEVTMRCQPILGHNTVFWYRQTMMQGLELLAYFRNRAPLDDSGMPKDRFSAEMPDATLATLKIQPSEPRDSAVYFCANGPRGEQFFGPGTRLTVL.

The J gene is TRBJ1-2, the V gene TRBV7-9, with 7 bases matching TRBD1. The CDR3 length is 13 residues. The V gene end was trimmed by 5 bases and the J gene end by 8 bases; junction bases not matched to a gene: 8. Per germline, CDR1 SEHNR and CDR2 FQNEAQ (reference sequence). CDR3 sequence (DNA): TGTGCCAGCAGCCCAACAGACAGGGTAGGCTACACCTTC. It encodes CASSPTDRVGYTF.

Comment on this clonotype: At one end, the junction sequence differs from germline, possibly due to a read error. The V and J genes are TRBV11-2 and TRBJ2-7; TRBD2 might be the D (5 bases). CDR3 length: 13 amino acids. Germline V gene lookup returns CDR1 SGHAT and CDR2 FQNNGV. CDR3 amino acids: CASSLDRNYERYF. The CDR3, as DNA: TGTGCCAGCAGCTTAGATCGAAACTACGAGCGGTACTTT.

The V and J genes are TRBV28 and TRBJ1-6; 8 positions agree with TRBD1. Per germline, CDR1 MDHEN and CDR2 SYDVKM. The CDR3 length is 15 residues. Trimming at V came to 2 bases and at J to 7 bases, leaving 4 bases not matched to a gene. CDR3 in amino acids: CASSLSDRGNSPLHF. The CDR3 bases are TGTGCCAGCAGTTTAAGCGACAGGGGCAATTCACCCCTCCACTTT.

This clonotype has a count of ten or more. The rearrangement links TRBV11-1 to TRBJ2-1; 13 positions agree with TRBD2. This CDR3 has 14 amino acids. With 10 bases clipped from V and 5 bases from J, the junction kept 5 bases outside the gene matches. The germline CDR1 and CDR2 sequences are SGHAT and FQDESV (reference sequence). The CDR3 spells CAIKGTSGNNEQFF. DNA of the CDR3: TGTGCCATCAAGGGGACTAGCGGGAACAATGAGCAGTTCTTC. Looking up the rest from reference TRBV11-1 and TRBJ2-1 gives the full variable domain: EAEVAQSPRYKITEKSQAVAFWCDPISGHATLYWYRQILGQGPELLVQFQDESVVDDSQLPKDRFSAERLKGVDSTLKIQPAELGDSAMYLCAIKGTSGNNEQFFGPGTRLTVL.

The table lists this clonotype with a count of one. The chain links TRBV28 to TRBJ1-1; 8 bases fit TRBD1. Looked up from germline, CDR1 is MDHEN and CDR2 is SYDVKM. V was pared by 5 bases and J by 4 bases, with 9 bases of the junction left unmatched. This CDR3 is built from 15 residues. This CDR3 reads CASSPLDRESTEAFF. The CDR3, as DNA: TGTGCCAGCAGTCCCCTGGACAGGGAAAGCACTGAAGCTTTCTTT.

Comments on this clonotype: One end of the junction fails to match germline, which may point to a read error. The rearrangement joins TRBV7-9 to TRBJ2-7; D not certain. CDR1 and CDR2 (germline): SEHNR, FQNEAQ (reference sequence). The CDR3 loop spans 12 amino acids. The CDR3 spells CGSSLGGYEQYF. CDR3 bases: TGTGGCAGCAGCTTGGGTGGCTACGAGCAGTACTTC.

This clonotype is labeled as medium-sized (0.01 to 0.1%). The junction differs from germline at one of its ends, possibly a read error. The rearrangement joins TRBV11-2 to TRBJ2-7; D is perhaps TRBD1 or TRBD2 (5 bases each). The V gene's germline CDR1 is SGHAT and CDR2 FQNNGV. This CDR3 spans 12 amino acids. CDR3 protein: CASSSTSVGRRF. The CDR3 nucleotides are TGTGCCAGCAGCTCTACCTCCGTGGGACGACGCTTC.

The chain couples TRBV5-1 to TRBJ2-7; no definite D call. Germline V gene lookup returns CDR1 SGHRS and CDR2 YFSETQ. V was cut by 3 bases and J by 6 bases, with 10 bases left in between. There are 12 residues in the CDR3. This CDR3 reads CASSSRIAEQYF. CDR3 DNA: TGCGCCAGCAGCTCGAGGATAGCCGAGCAGTACTTC.

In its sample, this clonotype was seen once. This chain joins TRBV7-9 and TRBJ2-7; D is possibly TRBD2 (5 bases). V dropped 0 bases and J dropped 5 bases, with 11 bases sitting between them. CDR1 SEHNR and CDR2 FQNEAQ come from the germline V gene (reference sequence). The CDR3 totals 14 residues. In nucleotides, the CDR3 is TGTGCCAGCAGCTTAGCGGGAGCCGAAAACGAGCAGTACTTC. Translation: CASSLAGAENEQYF. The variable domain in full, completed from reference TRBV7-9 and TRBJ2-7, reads DTGVSQNPRHKITKRGQNVTFRCDPISEHNRLYWYRQTLGQGPEFLTYFQNEAQLEKSRLLSDRFSAERPKGSFSTLEIQRTEQGDSAMYLCASSLAGAENEQYFGPGTRLTVT.

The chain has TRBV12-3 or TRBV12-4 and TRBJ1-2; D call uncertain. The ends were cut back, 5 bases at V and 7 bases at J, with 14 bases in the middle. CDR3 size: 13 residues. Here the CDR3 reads CASSPHWVGGYTF. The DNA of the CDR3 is TGTGCCAGCAGTCCCCATTGGGTCGGTGGCTACACCTTC.

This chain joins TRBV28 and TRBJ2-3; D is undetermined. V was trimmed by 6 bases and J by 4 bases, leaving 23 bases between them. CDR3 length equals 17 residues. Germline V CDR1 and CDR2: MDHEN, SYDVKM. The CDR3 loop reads CASRGRYETPEADTQYF. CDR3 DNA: TGTGCCAGCAGAGGACGGTACGAGACTCCCGAGGCAGATACGCAGTATTTT.

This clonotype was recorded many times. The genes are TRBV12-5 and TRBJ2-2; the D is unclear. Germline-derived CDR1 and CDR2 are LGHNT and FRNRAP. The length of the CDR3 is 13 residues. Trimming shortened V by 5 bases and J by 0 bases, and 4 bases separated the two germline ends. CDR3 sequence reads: CASGLANTGELFF. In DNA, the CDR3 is TGTGCTAGTGGTCTTGCGAACACCGGGGAGCTGTTTTTT. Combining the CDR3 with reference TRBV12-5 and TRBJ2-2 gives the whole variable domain DARVTQTPRHKVTEMGQEVTMRCQPILGHNTVFWYRQTMMQGLELLAYFRNRAPLDDSGMPKDRFSAEMPDATLATLKIQPSEPRDSAVYFCASGLANTGELFFGEGSRLTVL.

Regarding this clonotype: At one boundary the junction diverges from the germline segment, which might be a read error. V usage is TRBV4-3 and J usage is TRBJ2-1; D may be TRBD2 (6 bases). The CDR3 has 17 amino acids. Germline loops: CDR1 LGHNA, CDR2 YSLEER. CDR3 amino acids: CASSQDLRRAYYNEQFF. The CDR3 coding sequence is TGCGCCAGCAGCCAAGATCTGCGGAGGGCGTACTACAATGAACAGTTCTTC.